This TCR beta chain is from a study of PD-L1 blockade in urothelial cancer. As for the study in general: In terms of prior chemotherapy, patients had received 0 to 3 regimens. Investigators checked blood 3 weeks (second dose) and 6 weeks after treatment start.

V shed 4 bases and J 2 bases; nucleotides not matched to a gene: 1. This CDR3 comprises 12 residues. CDR1 is SQVTM and CDR2 is ANQGSEA in the germline V gene. As to time point: pretreatment peripheral blood. Clones were read by immunoSEQ multiplex PCR, and TCRdb kept only the in-frame ones, dropping some. The table has 50,000 to 55,000 clones, approximately 72% seen once. The TCR originated in a man between 65 and 85 years old with urothelial cancer. Here the sequenced sample was PBMCs, taken around atezolizumab (anti-PD-L1) treatment. The chain has TRBV29-1 and TRBJ2-5; 7 nucleotides agree with TRBD2. CDR3 DNA: TGCAGCGTTGGACTAGCACAAGAGACCCAGTACTTC. Translation: CSVGLAQETQYF.